The following is a T cell receptor (beta chain) sequence with its context. Its matching antigen is unknown. The sample is drawn from a study of beta chain features in type 1 diabetes. Study-wide context: Examination spanned about 110 million sorted cells from all samples. Study outcomes and limitations: All four CD4+ subsets from Type 1 diabetes patients carried moderately but significantly shorter TCRB CDR3s.

V was trimmed by 2 bases and J by 0 bases, leaving 17 bases between them. There are 19 residues in the CDR3. Germline V lookup: CDR1 SGHVS, CDR2 FQNEAQ. All of the isolated RNA was reverse transcribed, so expressed TCRB transcripts were sequenced. Assay used: immunoSEQ multiplex PCR; TCRdb lists only in-frame clones, some missing. The sample yields roughly 160,000 clones, around 8% seen once. The TCR originated in a woman aged 40 to 49 with type 1 diabetes. The chain is built from TRBV7-8 and TRBJ2-6, with D maybe TRBD2 (5 bases). Sequenced input: central memory CD4+ T cells from blood. The CDR3 here is CASSLSRGLLSSGANVLTF. The CDR3 nucleotides are TGTGCCAGCAGCTTAAGCCGAGGACTGTTGAGCTCTGGGGCCAACGTCCTGACTTTC.